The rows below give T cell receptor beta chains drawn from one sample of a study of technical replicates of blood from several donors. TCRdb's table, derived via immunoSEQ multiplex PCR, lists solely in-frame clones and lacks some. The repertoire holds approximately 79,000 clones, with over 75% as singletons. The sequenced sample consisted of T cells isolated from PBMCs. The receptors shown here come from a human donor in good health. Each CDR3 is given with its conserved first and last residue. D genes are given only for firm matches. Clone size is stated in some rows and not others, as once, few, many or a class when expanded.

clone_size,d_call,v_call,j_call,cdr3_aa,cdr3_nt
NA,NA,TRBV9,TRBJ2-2,CASSVELALNTGELFF,TGTGCCAGCAGCGTAGAACTAGCTCTAAACACCGGGGAGCTGTTTTTT
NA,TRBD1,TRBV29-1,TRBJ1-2,CSGWGDREDGYTF,TGCAGCGGGTGGGGGGACAGGGAAGACGGCTACACCTTC
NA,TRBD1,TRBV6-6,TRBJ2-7,CASKGQDYEQYF,TGTGCCAGCAAGGGACAGGACTACGAGCAGTACTTC
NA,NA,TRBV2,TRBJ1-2,CATFRVVGAFDRRHNYGYTF,TGTGCCACGTTCAGGGTTGTAGGGGCTTTCGACCGAAGGCATAACTATGGCTACACCTTC
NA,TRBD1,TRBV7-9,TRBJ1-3,CASSQGTGNGNTIYF,TGTGCCAGCAGCCAAGGGACAGGGAACGGAAACACCATATATTTT
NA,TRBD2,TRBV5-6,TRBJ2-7,CASLGAGAKEQYF,TGTGCCAGCTTAGGGGCGGGAGCGAAGGAGCAGTACTTC
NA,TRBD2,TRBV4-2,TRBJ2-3,CASSQDNMGLGTDTQYF,TGTGCCAGCAGCCAAGATAACATGGGACTAGGCACAGATACGCAGTATTTT
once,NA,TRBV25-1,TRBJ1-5,CASSEYNNHVNQPQHF,TGTGCCAGCAGTGAATATAACAACCATGTTAATCAGCCCCAGCATTTT
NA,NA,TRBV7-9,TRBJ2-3,CASSPRQGSTDTQYF,TGTGCCAGCAGCCCAAGGCAGGGGAGCACAGATACGCAGTATTTT
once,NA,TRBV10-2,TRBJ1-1,CASKYRALGAEAFF,TGCGCCAGCAAGTACAGGGCCCTAGGGGCTGAAGCTTTCTTT
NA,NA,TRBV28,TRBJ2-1,CASSRGISSYNEQFF,TGTGCCAGCAGCCGCGGGATCAGCTCCTACAATGAGCAGTTCTTC
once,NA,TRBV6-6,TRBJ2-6,CASIKPGAGANVLTF,TGTGCCAGCATCAAGCCCGGGGCTGGGGCCAACGTCCTGACTTTC
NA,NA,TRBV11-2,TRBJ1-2,CASSLQGTGYTF,TGTGCCAGCAGCTTACAGGGGACCGGCTACACCTTC
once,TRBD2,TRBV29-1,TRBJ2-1,CSVDLAGHYNEQFF,TGCAGCGTTGATCTAGCGGGACACTACAATGAGCAGTTCTTC
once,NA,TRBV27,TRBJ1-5,CASSWGGNQPQHF,TGTGCCAGCAGTTGGGGGGGCAATCAGCCCCAGCATTTT
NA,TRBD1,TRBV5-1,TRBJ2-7,CASSLEITGGAYEQYF,TGCGCCAGCAGCTTGGAAATTACAGGGGGCGCCTACGAGCAGTACTTC
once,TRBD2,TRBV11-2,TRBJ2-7,CASSLVILAGAYEQYF,TGTGCCAGCAGCTTAGTTATACTAGCGGGAGCCTACGAGCAGTACTTC
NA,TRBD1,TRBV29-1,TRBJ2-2,CSVEVKGATGELFF,TGCAGCGTTGAAGTTAAGGGGGCAACCGGGGAGCTGTTTTTT
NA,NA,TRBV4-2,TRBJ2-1,CASSQVVTMSEYEQFF,TGTGCCAGCAGCCAAGTTGTCACTATGTCTGAATATGAGCAGTTCTTC
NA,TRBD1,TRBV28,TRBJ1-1,CASNGQGAIYYTEAFF,TGTGCCAGCAACGGACAGGGGGCTATATATTACACTGAAGCTTTCTTT
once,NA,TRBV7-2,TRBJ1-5,CASSPDQSYQAQHF,TGTGCCAGCAGCCCTGATCAATCATATCAGGCCCAGCATTTT
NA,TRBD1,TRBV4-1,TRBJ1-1,CASSSRQGAMTEAFF,TGCGCCAGCAGCTCCCGACAGGGGGCTATGACTGAAGCTTTCTTT
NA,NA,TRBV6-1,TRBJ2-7,CASSDYYEQYF,TGTGCCAGCAGTGACTACTACGAGCAGTACTTC
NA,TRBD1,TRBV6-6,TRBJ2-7,CASSLGQGALDEQYF,TGTGCCAGCAGTTTGGGGCAGGGGGCGCTAGACGAGCAGTACTTC
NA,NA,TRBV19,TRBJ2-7,CASSMLGVSSYEQYF,TGTGCCAGTAGTATGCTAGGGGTTAGCTCCTACGAGCAGTACTTC
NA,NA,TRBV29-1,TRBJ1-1,CSVDRENTEAFF,TGCAGCGTTGACAGGGAGAACACTGAAGCTTTCTTT
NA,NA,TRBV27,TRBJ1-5,CASRPEGDPFNQPQHF,TGTGCCAGCAGGCCCGAGGGGGACCCTTTCAATCAGCCCCAGCATTTT
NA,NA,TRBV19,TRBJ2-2,CASSNGNGPGELFF,TGTGCCAGTAGTAACGGGAATGGTCCCGGGGAGCTGTTTTTT
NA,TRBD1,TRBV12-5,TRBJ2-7,CASANPGTGGGEQYF,TGTGCTAGCGCCAACCCCGGGACAGGGGGGGGCGAGCAGTACTTC
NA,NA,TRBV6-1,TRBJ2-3,CASSWSGGPPDTQYF,TGTGCCAGCAGTTGGTCGGGTGGCCCACCCGATACGCAGTATTTT
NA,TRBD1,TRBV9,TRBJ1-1,CASGRDRPEAFF,TGTGCCAGCGGCAGGGACAGGCCTGAAGCTTTCTTT
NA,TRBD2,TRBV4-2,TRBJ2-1,CASSQDGPGLEGNEQFF,TGTGCCAGCAGCCAAGATGGACCGGGACTAGAAGGCAATGAGCAGTTCTTC
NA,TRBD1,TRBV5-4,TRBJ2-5,CASRVDREQETQYF,TGTGCCAGCAGGGTGGACAGGGAGCAAGAGACCCAGTACTTC
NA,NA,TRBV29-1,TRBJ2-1,CSVVTTFYNEQFF,TGCAGCGTTGTGACGACATTCTACAATGAGCAGTTCTTC
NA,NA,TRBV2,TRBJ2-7,CASIGLAYEQYF,TGTGCCAGCATAGGCCTAGCCTACGAGCAGTACTTC
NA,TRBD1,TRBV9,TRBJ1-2,CASSVRTGDYTF,TGTGCCAGCAGCGTAAGGACAGGTGACTACACCTTC
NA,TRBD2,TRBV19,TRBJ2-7,CASRFAGGGEQYF,TGTGCCAGTAGATTCGCTGGGGGGGGTGAGCAGTACTTC
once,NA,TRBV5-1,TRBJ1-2,CASSSSYGYTF,TGCGCCAGCAGCTCCTCTTATGGCTACACCTTC
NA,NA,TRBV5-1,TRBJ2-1,CASSLPGGNNEQFF,TGCGCCAGCAGCTTACCCGGGGGTAACAATGAGCAGTTCTTC
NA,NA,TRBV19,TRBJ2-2,CASSRTSEGTGELFF,TGTGCCAGTAGTAGAACCTCAGAGGGCACCGGGGAGCTGTTTTTT
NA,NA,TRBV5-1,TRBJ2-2,CASSLTSGGELFF,TGCGCCAGCAGCTTGACGTCGGGCGGGGAGCTGTTTTTT
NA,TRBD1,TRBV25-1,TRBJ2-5,CASSLGTGGGETQYF,TGTGCCAGCAGTTTAGGGACAGGGGGCGGTGAGACCCAGTACTTC
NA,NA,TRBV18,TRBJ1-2,CASSPPGQRNYGYTF,TGTGCCAGCTCACCACCGGGACAACGTAACTATGGCTACACCTTC
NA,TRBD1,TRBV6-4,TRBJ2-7,CASSEAPGTGNEQYF,TGTGCCAGCAGTGAGGCCCCGGGGACAGGGAACGAGCAGTACTTC
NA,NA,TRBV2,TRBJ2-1,CASTTGVLEQFF,TGTGCCAGTACCACCGGGGTGTTGGAGCAGTTCTTC
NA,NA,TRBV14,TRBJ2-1,CASSQDFTGVPYRSEQFF,TGTGCCAGCAGCCAAGATTTCACGGGAGTCCCCTACCGAAGTGAGCAGTTCTTC
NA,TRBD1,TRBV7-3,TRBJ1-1,CASSFGTADTEAFF,TGTGCCAGCAGCTTTGGGACAGCGGACACTGAAGCTTTCTTT
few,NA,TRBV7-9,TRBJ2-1,CASSLRENEQFF,TGTGCCAGCAGCTTACGCGAGAATGAGCAGTTCTTC
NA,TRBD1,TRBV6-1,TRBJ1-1,CASSESQGVGAFF,TGTGCCAGCAGTGAATCGCAGGGGGTTGGGGCTTTCTTT
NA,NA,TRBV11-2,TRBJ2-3,CASSFSQTDTQYF,TGTGCCAGCAGCTTTTCCCAGACAGATACGCAGTATTTT
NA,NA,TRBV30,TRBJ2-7,CAWSVNRFYEQYF,TGTGCCTGGAGTGTGAACAGATTCTACGAGCAGTACTTC
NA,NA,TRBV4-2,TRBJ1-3,CASSQDGGLGNTIYF,TGTGCCAGCAGCCAAGACGGAGGCCTTGGAAACACCATATATTTT
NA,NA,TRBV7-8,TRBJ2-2,CASREYPTGELFF,TGTGCCAGCAGGGAGTACCCCACCGGGGAGCTGTTTTTT